The text below deals with one T cell receptor (beta chain). What it binds is unknown. Generated by immunoSEQ multiplex PCR, the TCRdb table keeps only in-frame clones and is missing some. The sample shows roughly 130,000 clones, roughly 85% of them seen only once. These data belong to a study of T cell responses to AZD1222 COVID-19 vaccine. Across the study: Investigators merged groups given second doses at roughly 4 or roughly 12 weeks. Study-wide findings and caveats: Most donors were white British, females outnumbered males, and clonal diversity was possibly underestimated. Unmutated variant regions are reportedly targeted by nearly half of spike-specific TCRs.

The TCR comes from an adult in good health. This sample comprised peripheral blood, obtained on day 0 of AZD1222 vaccination.

Written as DNA, the CDR3 is TGTGCCAGCAGAGGGGGACGGCCACGGCGGGGCTACACCTTC. Protein: CASRGGRPRRGYTF. The chain carries TRBV27 and TRBJ1-2; possibly TRBD1 for D (6 bases). Trimming removed 6 bases from V and 8 bases from J, with 19 bases in between. This CDR3 region has 14 residues. CDR1 MNHEY and CDR2 SMNVEV come from the germline V gene (reference sequence).